This T cell receptor (beta chain) was sequenced in a study of blood T cell repertoires in COVID-19. Clones were read by immunoSEQ multiplex PCR, and TCRdb kept only the in-frame ones, dropping some. The sample includes around 200,000 clones, roughly nine tenths seen only once; the top ten take around 21%. The TCR sequence derives from a man aged 65 to 85 with active or convalescent COVID-19. The sample was peripheral blood.

The CDR3 nucleotides read TGTGCCAGCAGCCTCCCAACAGGGAGGAACACTGAAGCTTTCTTT. Translated, it gives CASSLPTGRNTEAFF. This chain links TRBV3-1 (or the pseudogene TRBV3-2) with TRBJ1-1; perhaps TRBD1 as D (6 bases). CDR1 is LGHDT, CDR2 YNNKEL, per germline (reference sequence). This CDR3 has 15 amino acids. Trimming took off 4 bases at V and 1 base at J, with 13 bases between the two ends.